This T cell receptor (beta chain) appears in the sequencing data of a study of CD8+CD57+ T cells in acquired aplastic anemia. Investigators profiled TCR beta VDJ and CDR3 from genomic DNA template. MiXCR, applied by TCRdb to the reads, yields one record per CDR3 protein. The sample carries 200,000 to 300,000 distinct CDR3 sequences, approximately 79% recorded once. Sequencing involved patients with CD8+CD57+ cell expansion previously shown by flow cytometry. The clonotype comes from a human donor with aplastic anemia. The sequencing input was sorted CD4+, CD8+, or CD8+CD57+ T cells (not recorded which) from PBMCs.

The CDR3 DNA follows: TGTGCCAGCAGAAGGGACGGTTACTTCTCCTACGAGCAGTACTTC. It yields the protein CASRRDGYFSYEQYF. The V call is TRBV2, the J call TRBJ2-7; D tentatively fits TRBD1 or TRBD2 (5 bases each). This CDR3 comprises 15 residues. V lost 6 bases, J lost 0 bases, and 15 bases lay in between. CDR1 SNHLY and CDR2 FYNNEI come from the germline V gene.